This T cell receptor beta chain appears in the sequencing data of a study of spatial heterogeneity in lung cancer. Study information: Compared with alpha-chain sequences, beta-chain sequences were consistently detected in greater numbers.

By sample fraction, this clonotype is medium-sized. The time point is: sample taken at primary tumor resection. Whole RNA came from tumor, nontumor lung or frozen PBMC and was sequenced without being sorted. A unique molecular identifier was attached to every TCR cDNA molecule. In TCRdb, the 5' RACE reads were re-called with MiXCR into one record per CDR3 protein. The repertoire has about 12,000 distinct CDR3 sequences, approximately 14% of them found once; the top ten carry 2.4%. The receptor comes from a female donor with early-stage non-small cell lung cancer. The sample here was PBMCs, taken at surgery.

The CDR3 DNA sequence: TGTGCCAGCAGCTTTGGCCCGGGGGGACAAGAGACCCAGTACTTC. Encoded protein: CASSFGPGGQETQYF. This chain uses TRBV7-2 with TRBJ2-5, with TRBD2 matching 7 bases. The CDR3 loop spans 15 amino acids. The J segment lost 2 bases and the V segment lost 3 bases, leaving 6 bases of the junction unmatched. CDR1 SGHTA and CDR2 FQGNSA come from the germline V gene. The full variable domain, completed using reference TRBV7-2 and TRBJ2-5, is GAGVSQSPSNKVTEKGKDVELRCDPISGHTALYWYRQSLGQGLEFLIYFQGNSAPDKSGLPSDRFSAERTGGSVSTLTIQRTQQEDSAVYLCASSFGPGGQETQYFGPGTRLLVL.